This T cell receptor beta chain was sequenced in a study of blood T cell repertoires in COVID-19. Clones were sequenced by immunoSEQ multiplex PCR, and TCRdb holds only the in-frame ones, with some missing. The sample lists approximately 300,000 clones, more than 75% occurring once. V gave up 0 bases and J gave up 7 bases, with 13 bases separating them. CDR3 length: 15 amino acids. Germline V gives CDR1 MNHEY, CDR2 SVGAGI. The chain has TRBV6-5 and TRBJ1-5; TRBD1 is a possible D gene (5 bases). Input material: peripheral blood. The clonotype originates from a woman between 45 and 65 years old with acute or convalescent COVID-19. As DNA, the CDR3 is TGTGCCAGCAGTTACTCTCGGACACAAGAACAGCCCCAGCATTTT. Translated: CASSYSRTQEQPQHF.